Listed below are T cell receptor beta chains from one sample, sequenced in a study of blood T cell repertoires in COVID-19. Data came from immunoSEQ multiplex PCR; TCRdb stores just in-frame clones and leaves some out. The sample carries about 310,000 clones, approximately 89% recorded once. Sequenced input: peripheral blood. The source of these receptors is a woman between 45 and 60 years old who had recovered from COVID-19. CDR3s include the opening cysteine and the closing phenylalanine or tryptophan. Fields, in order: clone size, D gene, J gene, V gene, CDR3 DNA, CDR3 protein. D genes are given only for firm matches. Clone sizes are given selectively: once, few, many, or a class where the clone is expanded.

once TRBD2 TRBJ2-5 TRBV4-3 TGCGCCAGCAGCCAAGATTGGCTAGCGGGAGTAGAGACCCAGTACTTC CASSQDWLAGVETQYF
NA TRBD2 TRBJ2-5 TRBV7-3 TGTGCCAGCAGCCGTGGACTAGCGGGAGCACAAGAGACCCAGTACTTC CASSRGLAGAQETQYF
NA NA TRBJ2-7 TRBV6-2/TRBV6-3 TGTGCCAGCAGTTACTTAGGAGTCTCAAAGTACTTC CASSYLGVSKYF
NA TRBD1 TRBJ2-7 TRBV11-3 TGTGCCAGCAGCTTAGGGGGACAGGGGAACGAGCAGTACTTC CASSLGGQGNEQYF
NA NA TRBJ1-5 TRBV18 TGTGCCAGCTCAGCGGGGGAGAGTCAGCCCCAGCATTTT CASSAGESQPQHF
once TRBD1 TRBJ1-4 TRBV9 TGTGCCAGCAGCGTACCCCGGACAGGGGGAAGTGAAAAACTGTTTTTT CASSVPRTGGSEKLFF
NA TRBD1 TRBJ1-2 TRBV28 TGTGCCAGCAGTGGACAGGGGGCCTTTCAGGGCTACACCTTC CASSGQGAFQGYTF
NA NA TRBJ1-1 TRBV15 TGTGCCACCAGCTTAGATGGTGAGAGGACTGAAGCTTTCTTT CATSLDGERTEAFF
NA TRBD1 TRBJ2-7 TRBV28 TGTGCCAGCAGTCCCAGGGGGAGAGTTGGCGAGCAGTACTTC CASSPRGRVGEQYF
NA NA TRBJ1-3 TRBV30 TGTGCCTGGAGTGTTAGCAGGGTTAGAAACACCATATATTTT CAWSVSRVRNTIYF
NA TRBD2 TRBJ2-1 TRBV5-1 TGCGCCAGCAGCTTGGAAACTAGCGGGGGGGGCAATGAGCAGTTCTTC CASSLETSGGGNEQFF
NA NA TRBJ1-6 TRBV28 TGTGCCAGCAGTTCCCACGTGAGTCCTTTGGTGGGCACCACCCTCCACTTT CASSSHVSPLVGTTLHF
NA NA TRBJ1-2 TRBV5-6 TGTGCCAGCAGCTTGTGGCAGGGCAAAGCTAACTATGGCTACACCTTC CASSLWQGKANYGYTF
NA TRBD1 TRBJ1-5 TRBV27 TGTGCCAGCAGGGACTTGGACGGGACAGACTATAGCAATCAGCCCCAGCATTTT CASRDLDGTDYSNQPQHF
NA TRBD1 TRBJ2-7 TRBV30 TGTGCCTGGAGGGGGGACAGCCCCTACGAGCAGTACTTC CAWRGDSPYEQYF
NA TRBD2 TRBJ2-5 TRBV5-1 TGCGCCAGCAGCCTCGCCGGGACTAACCTCCGGGAGACCCAGTACTTC CASSLAGTNLRETQYF
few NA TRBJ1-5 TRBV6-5 TGTGCCAGCAGTCCGGTTTATAGCAATCAGCCCCAGCATTTT CASSPVYSNQPQHF
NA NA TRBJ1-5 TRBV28 TGTGCCAGCAGGGAGAGTATCGGCAATCAGCCCCAGCATTTT CASRESIGNQPQHF
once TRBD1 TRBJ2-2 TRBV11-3 TGTGCCAGCAGCCCGCCGGGACAGGGGAGCGGGGAGCTGTTTTTT CASSPPGQGSGELFF
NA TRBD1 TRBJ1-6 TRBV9 TGTGCCAGCAGCGACCGACAGGGCTTAACCCTCCACTTT CASSDRQGLTLHF
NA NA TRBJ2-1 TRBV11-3 TGTGCCAGCAGCTTAGATCGGTCGGGAGATATGTTCTTC CASSLDRSGDMFF
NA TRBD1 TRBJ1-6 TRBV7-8 TGTGCCAGCAGCTTCGGGACAGGGGGAAGGACCTATAATTCACCCCTCCACTTT CASSFGTGGRTYNSPLHF
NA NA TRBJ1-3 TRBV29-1 TGCAGCGTTTCTTCTGGAAACACCATATATTTT CSVSSGNTIYF